Listed below are T cell receptor beta chains from one sample, sequenced in a study of shared clonotypes between healthy human individuals. Some clones are missing from TCRdb's copy, which holds only in-frame ones; the method was immunoSEQ multiplex PCR. This table has some 2 million clones, just under 95% appearing once. The source material was naive CD8+ T cells sorted from blood. The receptor source for this set is a man between 18 and 35 years old in good health. Both conserved end residues are part of each CDR3. D genes are given only for firm matches. The size field is filled for only some rows; it gives once, few, many or a size class.

d_gene: .
j_gene: TRBJ2-7
v_gene: TRBV30
abundance: .
CDR3aa: CAWSDDYGESSEQYF
CDR3nt: TGTGCCTGGAGTGATGATTATGGGGAAAGTAGCGAGCAGTACTTC

d_gene: .
j_gene: TRBJ1-4
v_gene: TRBV30
abundance: .
CDR3aa: CAWNRGIGEKLFF
CDR3nt: TGTGCCTGGAATAGGGGCATCGGGGAAAAACTGTTTTTT

d_gene: TRBD1
j_gene: TRBJ1-2
v_gene: TRBV5-1
abundance: .
CDR3aa: CASSAPGQGNGYTF
CDR3nt: TGCGCCAGCAGCGCACCGGGACAGGGGAATGGCTACACCTTC

d_gene: .
j_gene: TRBJ1-1
v_gene: TRBV5-6
abundance: .
CDR3aa: CASSEDIYTEAFF
CDR3nt: TGTGCCAGCAGCGAAGACATCTACACTGAAGCTTTCTTT

d_gene: TRBD1
j_gene: TRBJ1-5
v_gene: TRBV5-1
abundance: .
CDR3aa: CASSAGQGDQPQHF
CDR3nt: TGCGCCAGCAGCGCGGGACAGGGGGATCAGCCCCAGCATTTT

d_gene: .
j_gene: TRBJ2-7
v_gene: TRBV28
abundance: .
CDR3aa: CASSSTGTSYEQYF
CDR3nt: TGTGCCAGCAGTTCAACCGGGACTTCCTACGAGCAGTACTTC

d_gene: TRBD1
j_gene: TRBJ2-1
v_gene: TRBV6-1
abundance: .
CDR3aa: CASRGTGDSRNEQFF
CDR3nt: TGTGCCAGCAGAGGGACAGGGGATTCTAGGAATGAGCAGTTCTTC

d_gene: .
j_gene: TRBJ2-7
v_gene: TRBV27
abundance: .
CDR3aa: CASSYSGPTYEQYF
CDR3nt: TGTGCCAGCAGTTACTCAGGACCGACCTACGAGCAGTACTTC

d_gene: .
j_gene: TRBJ1-1
v_gene: TRBV30
abundance: .
CDR3aa: CAWSETGTNTEAFF
CDR3nt: TGTGCCTGGAGTGAAACAGGGACGAACACTGAAGCTTTCTTT

d_gene: TRBD1
j_gene: TRBJ2-7
v_gene: TRBV7-8
abundance: .
CDR3aa: CASTADRAYEQYF
CDR3nt: TGTGCCAGCACCGCGGACAGGGCCTACGAGCAGTACTTC

d_gene: TRBD1
j_gene: TRBJ2-7
v_gene: TRBV7-9
abundance: once
CDR3aa: CASSRPRGQGDSYEQYF
CDR3nt: TGTGCCAGCAGCCGACCTAGGGGACAGGGCGACTCCTACGAGCAGTACTTC

d_gene: .
j_gene: TRBJ2-5
v_gene: TRBV23-1
abundance: .
CDR3aa: CASSQVVRAQETQYF
CDR3nt: TGCGCCAGCAGTCAAGTGGTCAGGGCCCAAGAGACCCAGTACTTC

d_gene: TRBD1
j_gene: TRBJ2-7
v_gene: TRBV27
abundance: .
CDR3aa: CASSPDRIAYEQYF
CDR3nt: TGTGCCAGCAGTCCGGACAGGATCGCCTACGAGCAGTACTTC

d_gene: TRBD1
j_gene: TRBJ1-4
v_gene: TRBV7-6
abundance: .
CDR3aa: CASSLEGRTGVLATNEKLFF
CDR3nt: TGTGCCAGCAGCTTAGAGGGTCGGACAGGGGTTCTTGCAACTAATGAAAAACTGTTTTTT

d_gene: TRBD2
j_gene: TRBJ2-7
v_gene: TRBV6-5
abundance: .
CDR3aa: CASSLGLTYEQYF
CDR3nt: TGTGCCAGCAGTTTGGGACTAACGTACGAGCAGTACTTC

d_gene: .
j_gene: TRBJ1-1
v_gene: TRBV7-9
abundance: .
CDR3aa: CASSPRSTGLGLVNTEAFF
CDR3nt: TGTGCCAGCAGCCCCCGATCAACAGGTTTGGGTTTGGTGAACACTGAAGCTTTCTTT

d_gene: TRBD1
j_gene: TRBJ2-7
v_gene: TRBV6-1
abundance: .
CDR3aa: CASSWDSRSYEQYF
CDR3nt: TGTGCCAGCAGTTGGGACAGCCGTTCCTACGAGCAGTACTTC

d_gene: .
j_gene: TRBJ1-2
v_gene: TRBV27
abundance: .
CDR3aa: CASLGTDTNYGYTF
CDR3nt: TGTGCCAGCTTGGGGACGGACACTAACTATGGCTACACCTTC

d_gene: TRBD1
j_gene: TRBJ2-7
v_gene: TRBV6-5
abundance: once
CDR3aa: CASSSGTGRYEQYF
CDR3nt: TGTGCCAGCAGTTCCGGGACAGGGCGCTACGAGCAGTACTTC

d_gene: .
j_gene: TRBJ2-5
v_gene: TRBV15
abundance: once
CDR3aa: CATSVGVRETQYF
CDR3nt: TGTGCCACCAGCGTGGGGGTTCGGGAGACCCAGTACTTC

d_gene: .
j_gene: TRBJ1-1
v_gene: TRBV28
abundance: .
CDR3aa: CASPRRASGNTEAFF
CDR3nt: TGTGCCAGCCCGAGGCGGGCATCGGGGAACACTGAAGCTTTCTTT

d_gene: .
j_gene: TRBJ1-5
v_gene: TRBV9
abundance: .
CDR3aa: CASSVEQGQPQHF
CDR3nt: TGTGCCAGCAGCGTAGAACAGGGTCAGCCCCAGCATTTT

d_gene: .
j_gene: TRBJ1-3
v_gene: TRBV13
abundance: .
CDR3aa: CASSLAGNSGNTIYF
CDR3nt: TGTGCCAGCAGCTTAGCGGGCAACTCTGGAAACACCATATATTTT

d_gene: .
j_gene: TRBJ1-1
v_gene: TRBV6-6
abundance: .
CDR3aa: CASSYHNLGLPEAFF
CDR3nt: TGTGCCAGCAGTTACCACAACCTTGGGTTACCTGAAGCTTTCTTT

d_gene: .
j_gene: TRBJ1-1
v_gene: TRBV6-5
abundance: .
CDR3aa: CASSYSRDTEAFF
CDR3nt: TGTGCCAGCAGTTACTCCCGGGACACTGAAGCTTTCTTT

d_gene: .
j_gene: TRBJ1-2
v_gene: TRBV15
abundance: .
CDR3aa: CATSSNPDPNYGYTF
CDR3nt: TGTGCCACCAGCAGTAATCCGGACCCTAACTATGGCTACACCTTC

d_gene: TRBD1
j_gene: TRBJ2-7
v_gene: TRBV6-5
abundance: .
CDR3aa: CASSLGTGGSYEQYF
CDR3nt: TGTGCCAGCAGTCTCGGGACAGGAGGCTCCTACGAGCAGTACTTC

d_gene: .
j_gene: TRBJ2-1
v_gene: TRBV13
abundance: .
CDR3aa: CASSLGGAVYNEQFF
CDR3nt: TGTGCCAGCAGCTTAGGCGGTGCGGTCTACAATGAGCAGTTCTTC

d_gene: .
j_gene: TRBJ2-7
v_gene: TRBV27
abundance: .
CDR3aa: CASSTRTVPHYEQYF
CDR3nt: TGTGCCAGCAGTACCCGGACAGTTCCACACTACGAGCAGTACTTC

d_gene: .
j_gene: TRBJ2-7
v_gene: TRBV25-1
abundance: .
CDR3aa: CASSEVGSGSYEQYF
CDR3nt: TGTGCCAGCAGTGAAGTTGGTAGCGGTTCCTACGAGCAGTACTTC

d_gene: TRBD1
j_gene: TRBJ2-1
v_gene: TRBV27
abundance: .
CDR3aa: CASSSTGSEQFF
CDR3nt: TGTGCCAGCAGTTCGACAGGGAGTGAGCAGTTCTTC

d_gene: .
j_gene: TRBJ2-3
v_gene: TRBV10-3
abundance: .
CDR3aa: CAISESPADYLLTDTQYF
CDR3nt: TGTGCCATCAGTGAGTCCCCAGCGGACTACCTACTCACAGATACGCAGTATTTT

d_gene: .
j_gene: TRBJ1-2
v_gene: TRBV27
abundance: .
CDR3aa: CASGTGRSYNYGYTF
CDR3nt: TGTGCCAGCGGTACTGGACGGAGCTATAACTATGGCTACACCTTC

d_gene: .
j_gene: TRBJ2-7
v_gene: TRBV9
abundance: .
CDR3aa: CASSVRTEAYEQYF
CDR3nt: TGTGCCAGCAGCGTAAGGACAGAGGCCTACGAGCAGTACTTC

d_gene: .
j_gene: TRBJ2-1
v_gene: TRBV9
abundance: .
CDR3aa: CASSSDSYNEQFF
CDR3nt: TGTGCCAGCAGCTCGGACTCCTACAATGAGCAGTTCTTC

d_gene: .
j_gene: TRBJ2-2
v_gene: TRBV5-1
abundance: .
CDR3aa: CASTLYWGSLGGELFF
CDR3nt: TGCGCCAGCACCCTCTATTGGGGGAGCCTCGGCGGGGAGCTGTTTTTT

d_gene: TRBD1
j_gene: TRBJ2-7
v_gene: TRBV11-2
abundance: .
CDR3aa: CASSLGRDRGFYEQYF
CDR3nt: TGTGCCAGCAGCTTAGGGCGGGACAGGGGTTTCTACGAGCAGTACTTC

d_gene: .
j_gene: TRBJ2-7
v_gene: TRBV12-5
abundance: once
CDR3aa: CASGPLSTGVSYEQYF
CDR3nt: TGTGCTAGTGGTCCCCTCTCTACGGGAGTATCTTACGAGCAGTACTTC

d_gene: .
j_gene: TRBJ2-3
v_gene: TRBV19
abundance: .
CDR3aa: CASSMGTASTDTQYF
CDR3nt: TGTGCCAGTAGTATGGGGACGGCTAGCACAGATACGCAGTATTTT

d_gene: .
j_gene: TRBJ2-5
v_gene: TRBV27
abundance: few
CDR3aa: CASSLLGEETQYF
CDR3nt: TGTGCCAGCAGTTTATTGGGGGAAGAGACCCAGTACTTC

d_gene: .
j_gene: TRBJ1-1
v_gene: TRBV10-3
abundance: .
CDR3aa: CAIMGTGTEGKGSLTEAFF
CDR3nt: TGTGCCATCATGGGGACCGGGACCGAAGGGAAGGGGTCTCTCACTGAAGCTTTCTTT

d_gene: TRBD1
j_gene: TRBJ2-7
v_gene: TRBV27
abundance: .
CDR3aa: CASSLLNPGQGHYEQYF
CDR3nt: TGTGCCAGCAGTCTGTTAAATCCGGGACAGGGGCACTACGAGCAGTACTTC

d_gene: .
j_gene: TRBJ2-1
v_gene: TRBV30
abundance: .
CDR3aa: CAWSLDGSSYNEQFF
CDR3nt: TGTGCCTGGAGTCTAGACGGTAGCTCCTACAATGAGCAGTTCTTC

d_gene: TRBD2
j_gene: TRBJ2-3
v_gene: TRBV30
abundance: .
CDR3aa: CAWEGLGGLTDTQYF
CDR3nt: TGTGCCTGGGAAGGACTAGGAGGCTTAACAGATACGCAGTATTTT

d_gene: .
j_gene: TRBJ2-1
v_gene: TRBV29-1
abundance: .
CDR3aa: CSVSPQGDEQFF
CDR3nt: TGCAGCGTTTCCCCTCAGGGAGATGAGCAGTTCTTC

d_gene: .
j_gene: TRBJ1-1
v_gene: TRBV14
abundance: .
CDR3aa: CASSQDIRLNMNTEAFF
CDR3nt: TGTGCCAGCAGCCAAGATATACGACTCAACATGAACACTGAAGCTTTCTTT

d_gene: .
j_gene: TRBJ2-3
v_gene: TRBV7-2
abundance: .
CDR3aa: CASSYHLSSTDTQYF
CDR3nt: TGTGCCAGCAGCTATCATCTATCTAGCACAGATACGCAGTATTTT

d_gene: .
j_gene: TRBJ2-1
v_gene: TRBV29-1
abundance: .
CDR3aa: CSVDSSVNEQFF
CDR3nt: TGCAGCGTTGACTCTTCCGTCAATGAGCAGTTCTTC

d_gene: .
j_gene: TRBJ1-2
v_gene: TRBV9
abundance: once
CDR3aa: CASSAGENYGYTF
CDR3nt: TGTGCCAGCAGCGCAGGGGAAAACTATGGCTACACCTTC

d_gene: .
j_gene: TRBJ2-7
v_gene: TRBV9
abundance: .
CDR3aa: CASSVGGPGAHYEQYF
CDR3nt: TGTGCCAGCAGCGTAGGGGGCCCCGGAGCCCACTACGAGCAGTACTTC